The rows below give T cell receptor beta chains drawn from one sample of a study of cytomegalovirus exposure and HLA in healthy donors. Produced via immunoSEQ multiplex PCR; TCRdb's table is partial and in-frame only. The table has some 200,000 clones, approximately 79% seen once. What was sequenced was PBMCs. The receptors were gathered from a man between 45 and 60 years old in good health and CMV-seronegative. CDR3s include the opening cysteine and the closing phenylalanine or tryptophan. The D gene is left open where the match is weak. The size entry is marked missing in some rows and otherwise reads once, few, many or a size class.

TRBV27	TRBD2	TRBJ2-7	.	TGTGCCAGCAGTTCGTTGCGGTTGGCGGGAGATTACGAGCAGTACTTC	CASSSLRLAGDYEQYF
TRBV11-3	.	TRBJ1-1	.	TGTGCCAGCAGCCCGACAGGGAACACTGAAGCTTTCTTT	CASSPTGNTEAFF
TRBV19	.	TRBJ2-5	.	TGTGCCAGTAGTATTACCCAAGCAGGCGCGAGAGAGACCCAGTACTTC	CASSITQAGARETQYF
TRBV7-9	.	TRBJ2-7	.	TGTGCCAGCAGCCCTAGGAGCCACGAGCAGTACTTC	CASSPRSHEQYF
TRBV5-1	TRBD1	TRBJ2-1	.	TGCGCCAGCAGATCCGGACAGGGGCCAAAGCAGTTCTTC	CASRSGQGPKQFF
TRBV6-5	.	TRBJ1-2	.	TGTGCCAGCAGTCCCGGACATAGTTATGGCTACACCTTC	CASSPGHSYGYTF
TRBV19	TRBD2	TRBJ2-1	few	TGTGCCAGTAGACCTAGCGGGAGGGCCAATCAGGGAGAGCAGTTCTTC	CASRPSGRANQGEQFF
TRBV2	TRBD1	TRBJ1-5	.	TGTGCCAGCAGTGTTGGGACAGGGAGGGGCAATCAGCCCCAGCATTTT	CASSVGTGRGNQPQHF
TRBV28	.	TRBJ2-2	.	TGTGCCAGCTCGCGGGGCACCGGGGAGCTGTTTTTT	CASSRGTGELFF
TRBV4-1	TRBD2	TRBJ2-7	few	TGCGCCAGCAGCCAAGATAGGACTAGCGGGAGCTACGAGCAGTACTTC	CASSQDRTSGSYEQYF
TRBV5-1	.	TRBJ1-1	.	TGCGCCAGCAGCTCAACAGTTATGAACACTGAAGCTTTCTTT	CASSSTVMNTEAFF
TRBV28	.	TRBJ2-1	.	TGTGCCAGCAGTCCCCAGGCCCTACCACCCGGTGAGCAGTTCTTC	CASSPQALPPGEQFF
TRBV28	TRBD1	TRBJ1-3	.	TGTGCCAGCAGTTTAGGGGTCCTAAGGACAGGGGAAAACACCATATATTTT	CASSLGVLRTGENTIYF
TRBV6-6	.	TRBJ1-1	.	TGTGCCAGCAGTTCCACCGGGACACCTAACACTGAAGCTTTCTTT	CASSSTGTPNTEAFF
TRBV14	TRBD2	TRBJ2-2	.	TGTGCCAGCAGCCGCGAGCGGGAGTTAAACACCGGGGAGCTGTTTTTT	CASSRERELNTGELFF
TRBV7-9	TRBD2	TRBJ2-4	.	TGTGCCAGCAACAGCGGGAAAGGGACCAAAAACATTCAGTACTTC	CASNSGKGTKNIQYF
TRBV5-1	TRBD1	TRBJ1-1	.	TGCGCCAGCAGCTTGGAACAGGGGGCGATTAGGATCACTGAAGCTTTCTTT	CASSLEQGAIRITEAFF
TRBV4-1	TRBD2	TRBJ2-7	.	TGCGCCAGCAGCCAAATTTCCGGGACTAGCGGGGTATACGAGCAGTACTTC	CASSQISGTSGVYEQYF
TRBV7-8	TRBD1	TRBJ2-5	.	TGTGCCAGCAGCTTAGGAAAGGGACAGGGAAGGCCAGAGACCCAGTACTTC	CASSLGKGQGRPETQYF
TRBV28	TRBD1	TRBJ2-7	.	TGTGCCAGCAGTTTAAGGGGGCGACCCTCCTACGAGCAGTACTTC	CASSLRGRPSYEQYF
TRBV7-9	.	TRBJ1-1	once	TGTGCCAGCAGCCGACAGGCGGGGGAGACTGAAGCTTTCTTT	CASSRQAGETEAFF
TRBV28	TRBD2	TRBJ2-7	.	TGTGCCAGCAGTCCCGGACTAGCGGGAGTCGGAGAGCAGTACTTC	CASSPGLAGVGEQYF
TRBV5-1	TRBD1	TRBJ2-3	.	TGCGCCAGCAGCTTGGGTTTCGGACAGGGCTCAGATACGCAGTATTTT	CASSLGFGQGSDTQYF
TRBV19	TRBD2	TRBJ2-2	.	TGTGCCAGTAGTACCTCTAGCGGGAGGGCCGGGGAGCTGTTTTTT	CASSTSSGRAGELFF
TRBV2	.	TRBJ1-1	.	TGTGCCGACCTCGGGGGGAACCTTCAACGGACTGAAGCTTTCTTT	CADLGGNLQRTEAFF
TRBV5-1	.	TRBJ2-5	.	TGCGCCAGCAGCCAACCTCAGGGTGTGGGGCAAGAGACCCAGTACTTC	CASSQPQGVGQETQYF
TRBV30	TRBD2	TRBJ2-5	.	TGTGCCTGGAGTCGGGACTCGGGTAGCGGGAGAGGTGAGACCCAGTACTTC	CAWSRDSGSGRGETQYF
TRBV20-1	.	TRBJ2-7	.	TGCAGTGGCCAGGCCGAGTACGGGCAGTACTTC	CSGQAEYGQYF
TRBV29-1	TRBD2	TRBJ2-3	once	TGCAGCGTTGATAGCGGGAGGCAGAATACGCAGTATTTT	CSVDSGRQNTQYF
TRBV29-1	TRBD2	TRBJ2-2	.	TGCAGCGTTGCCACTAGCGGGAGTGCCGGGGAGCTGTTTTTT	CSVATSGSAGELFF
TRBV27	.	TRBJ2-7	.	TGTGCCAGCAGTCGGTTAAGCTCCTACGAGCAGTACTTC	CASSRLSSYEQYF
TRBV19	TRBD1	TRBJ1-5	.	TGTGCCAGTAGTATACTGCGACAGGGTGCTAATCCCCAGCATTTT	CASSILRQGANPQHF
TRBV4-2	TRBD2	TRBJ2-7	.	TGTGCCAGCAGCCAAGTCGGAACTAGCGGAACCTACGAGCAGTACTTC	CASSQVGTSGTYEQYF
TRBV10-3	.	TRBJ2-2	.	TGTGCCATCGGCCAGGGATCCGGGGAGCTGTTTTTT	CAIGQGSGELFF
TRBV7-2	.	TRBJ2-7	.	TGTGCCAGCAGCTTGACGACAGGCTCCTACGAGCAGTACTTC	CASSLTTGSYEQYF
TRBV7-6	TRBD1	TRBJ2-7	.	TGTGCCAGCAGCTTAGCCCAGGGACAGTCGTCCTACGAGCAGTACTTC	CASSLAQGQSSYEQYF
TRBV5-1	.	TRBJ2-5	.	TGCGCCAGCAGCTTCAGGGTTGACCAAGAGACCCAGTACTTC	CASSFRVDQETQYF
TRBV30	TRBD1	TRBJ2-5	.	TGTGCCCACTCCCAAGGGGGCAACCAAGAGACCCAGTACTTC	CAHSQGGNQETQYF
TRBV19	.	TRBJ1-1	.	TGTGCCAGTAGTCCAGGACCAGAGACGGGGTACACTGAAGCTTTCTTT	CASSPGPETGYTEAFF
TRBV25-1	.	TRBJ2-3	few	TGTGCCAGCACCCGGGAAGGAGACTTCACAGATACGCAGTATTTT	CASTREGDFTDTQYF
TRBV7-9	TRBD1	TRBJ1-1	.	TGTGCCAGCAGCCTCCAGGGGGTGAACACTGAAGCTTTCTTT	CASSLQGVNTEAFF
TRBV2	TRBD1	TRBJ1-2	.	TGTGCCAGCAGCTTAGGACAGGGGACCTATGGCTACACCTTC	CASSLGQGTYGYTF
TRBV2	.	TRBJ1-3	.	TGTGCCAGCGGAGCGGGGGCCGGCGGAAACACCATATATTTT	CASGAGAGGNTIYF
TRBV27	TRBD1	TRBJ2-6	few	TGTGCCAGCAGTGTGACCGGGACAGGGGCTGGGGCCAACGTCCTGACTTTC	CASSVTGTGAGANVLTF
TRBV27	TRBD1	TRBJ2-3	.	TGTGCCAGCAGTAGTAACAGGGGGCGAGGACCAGATACGCAGTATTTT	CASSSNRGRGPDTQYF
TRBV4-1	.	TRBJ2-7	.	TGCGCCAGCAGCCAAGATGAGTACGAGCAGTACTTC	CASSQDEYEQYF
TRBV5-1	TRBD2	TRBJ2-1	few	TGCGCCAGCAGCTTGGGTACTAGCGGTCCTGGGGTGTTCTTC	CASSLGTSGPGVFF
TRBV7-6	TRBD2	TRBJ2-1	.	TGTGCCAGCAGCTTAGACGGACTAGCGGTTCTCGATGAGCAGTTCTTC	CASSLDGLAVLDEQFF
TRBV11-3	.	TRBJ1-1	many	TGTGCCAGCAGCTCTCACAGGGAGGGGACTGAAGCTTTCTTT	CASSSHREGTEAFF
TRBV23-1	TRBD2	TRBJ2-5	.	TGCGCCAGCAGTCCCTCGAGGACTAGCGGGAGGCCCCAAGAGACCCAGTACTTC	CASSPSRTSGRPQETQYF
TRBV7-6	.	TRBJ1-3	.	TGTGCCAGCAGTAATCAGGGAACTGGAAACACCATATATTTT	CASSNQGTGNTIYF
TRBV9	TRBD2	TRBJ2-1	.	TGTGCCAGCAGCGTAGGGCTAGCGGGAGGAAGGAATGAGCAGTTCTTC	CASSVGLAGGRNEQFF